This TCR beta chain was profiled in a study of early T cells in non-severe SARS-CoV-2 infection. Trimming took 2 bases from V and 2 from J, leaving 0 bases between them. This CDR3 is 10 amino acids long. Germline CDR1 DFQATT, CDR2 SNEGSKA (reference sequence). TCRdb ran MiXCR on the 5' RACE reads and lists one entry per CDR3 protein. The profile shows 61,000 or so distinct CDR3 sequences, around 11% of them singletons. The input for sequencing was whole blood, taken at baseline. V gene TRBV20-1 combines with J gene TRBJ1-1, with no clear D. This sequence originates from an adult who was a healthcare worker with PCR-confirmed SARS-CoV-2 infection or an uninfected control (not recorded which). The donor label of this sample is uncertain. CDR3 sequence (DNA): TGCAGTGCTAGAAACACTGAAGCTTTCTTT. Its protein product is CSARNTEAFF.